The 18 T cell receptor beta chains given below trace back to one sample, sequenced in a study of CDR3 diversity in severe acne. TCRdb recomputed calls from the PCR reads with MiXCR, one row per CDR3 protein. The data contain around 100,000 distinct CDR3 sequences, roughly half of them singletons. Sequencing was carried out using blood. These receptors all stem from a male donor with acne.

CDR3 DNA sequence: TGTGCCAGCTCACCACCCCCGGGGGGGTACTATGGCTACACCTTC. This encodes CASSPPPGGYYGYTF. V is TRBV25-1 and J is TRBJ1-2, with TRBD1 as a possible D gene (5 bases). CDR1 and CDR2 (germline): MGHDK, SYGVNS. Trimming left V 8 bases short and J 3 bases short, with 19 bases between. This CDR3 contains 15 residues.

This clonotype has a count of ten or more. This chain links TRBV28 with TRBJ2-7; 7 bases line up with TRBD2. The CDR3 spans 18 residues. Looked up from germline, CDR1 is MDHEN and CDR2 is SYDVKM. Unmatched junction bases numbered 18, after V lost 4 bases and J lost 3 bases. CDR3 DNA: TGTGCCAGCAGTTCCACCCCCTGGGGGGGAGGTGGACGCTACGAGCAGTACTTC. Its protein product is CASSSTPWGGGGRYEQYF.

This clonotype has a count of ten or more. The gene calls are TRBV20-1 and TRBJ1-5, with TRBD1 matching 7 bases. Germline CDR1 is DFQATT and CDR2 is SNEGSKA (reference sequence). This CDR3 is 14 amino acids long. The V gene end was trimmed by 6 bases and the J gene end by 0 bases; junction bases not matched to a gene: 5. CDR3 loop: CSAPTGYSNQPQHF. CDR3 nucleotide sequence: TGCAGTGCCCCGACAGGGTATAGCAATCAGCCCCAGCATTTT.

This clonotype was seen once. The chain employs TRBV20-1 and TRBJ1-1; D is possibly TRBD1 (5 bases). Germline loops: CDR1 DFQATT, CDR2 SNEGSKA (reference sequence). This CDR3 has 12 amino acids. Trimming took off 3 bases at V and 9 bases at J, with 14 bases between the two ends. CDR3 coding DNA: TGCAGTGCTAGGACCGCCGGGACTAAAGCTTTCTTT. Amino acid sequence: CSARTAGTKAFF.

In this sample, this clonotype turned up once. The J gene is TRBJ2-7, the V gene TRBV29-1; 8 bases agree with TRBD2. V lost 1 base and J lost 2; bases outside the gene matches: 4. The CDR3 runs to 14 residues. Germline V gene sequence: CDR1 SQVTM, CDR2 ANQGSEA. This CDR3 reads CSVEGAGDTYEQYF. CDR3 coding DNA: TGCAGCGTTGAAGGAGCGGGAGATACCTACGAGCAGTACTTC.

The chain combines TRBV4-2 with TRBJ2-1; 7 nucleotides align to TRBD1. The length of the CDR3 is 15 residues. Germline lookup yields CDR1 LGHNA and CDR2 YNFKEQ. The ends lost 1 base at V and 10 bases at J; junction bases unmatched: 10. The CDR3 reads CASSQGRQGNVEQFF. Written as DNA, the CDR3 is TGTGCCAGCAGCCAAGGGAGACAGGGCAATGTAGAGCAGTTCTTC.

This clonotype occurred many times. The J gene is TRBJ2-1, the V gene TRBV5-1, with 11 bases lining up with TRBD2. Germline-derived CDR1 and CDR2 are SGHRS and YFSETQ. Trimming removed 4 bases from V and 4 bases from J; junction bases left unmatched: 7. There are 16 residues in the CDR3. The CDR3 nucleotides read TGCGCCAGCAGCCCCCCCTCTAGCGGGAGGTACAATGAGCAGTTCTTC. Its translation is CASSPPSSGRYNEQFF.

This clonotype was picked up many times. This sequence joins TRBV6-4 and TRBJ2-5; 11 nucleotides line up with TRBD2. With 3 bases clipped from V and 2 bases from J, the junction kept 2 bases outside the gene matches. The CDR3 covers 15 residues. Germline lookup yields CDR1 MRHNA and CDR2 SNTAGT. Written as DNA, the CDR3 is TGTGCCAGCAGTGAACTAGCGGGGGAACAAGAGACCCAGTACTTC. Translation gives CASSELAGEQETQYF.

In its sample, this clonotype was seen many times. The chain recombines TRBV20-1 with TRBJ1-1; TRBD1 matches at 9 bases. The CDR3 length is 14 residues. With 6 bases clipped from V and 0 bases from J, the junction kept 5 bases outside the gene matches. From germline, CDR1 is DFQATT and CDR2 SNEGSKA (reference sequence). This CDR3 reads CSAQTGGMNTEAFF. In DNA, the CDR3 is TGCAGTGCGCAGACAGGGGGAATGAACACTGAAGCTTTCTTT.

The CDR3 nucleotides read TGCAGCGTTGAAGTTCGTGGGACCTTGTCCTACGAGCAGTACTTC. Encoded protein: CSVEVRGTLSYEQYF. The chain links TRBV29-1 to TRBJ2-7; D could derive from TRBD1 or TRBD2 (5 bases each). This CDR3 is built from 15 residues. Germline CDR1 is SQVTM and CDR2 is ANQGSEA. The germline V and J ends were trimmed by 1 base and 1 base, with 14 bases remaining between them.

V usage is TRBV24-1 and J usage is TRBJ1-2; weak D call: TRBD1 (6 bases). The V and J ends lost 3 bases and 8 bases respectively, with 12 bases between them. Germline CDR1 and CDR2: KGHDR and SFDVKD. The CDR3 is 13 residues long. CDR3 residues: CATSDPTGYGYTF. The DNA of the CDR3 is TGTGCCACCAGTGATCCCACAGGGTACGGCTACACCTTC.

Worth noting for this clonotype: It may be a read error: a sequence one base away is much more abundant. The V and J genes are TRBV19 and TRBJ1-6; D may be TRBD1 (6 bases). The CDR3 is 14 residues long. Looked up from germline, CDR1 is LNHDA and CDR2 is SQIVND (reference sequence). V was clipped by 5 bases and J by 9 bases, with 14 bases between them. The DNA for the CDR3 is TGTGCCAGTAGTCAGGACAGATTTGCTTCACCCCTCCACTTT. This encodes CASSQDRFASPLHF.

J is TRBJ2-3 and V is TRBV29-1; 11 bases are shared with TRBD2. Germline CDR1 is SQVTM and CDR2 is ANQGSEA. The CDR3 is 13 amino acids. With V trimmed by 3 bases and J by 5 bases, 1 base remained unmatched. CDR3 coding DNA: TGCAGCGTTGAGGGACTAGCGGTAGATACGCAGTATTTT. It specifies CSVEGLAVDTQYF.

The genes are TRBV7-3 and TRBJ1-2; a possible D gene is TRBD1 (6 bases). Trimming took off 6 bases at V and 7 bases at J, with 18 bases between the two ends. This CDR3 is 14 amino acids long. Germline CDR1 SGHTA, CDR2 FQGTGA. CDR3 DNA sequence: TGTGCCAGCAGTCATCGGGGGGGGCACGGTGGCTACACCTTC. Residues: CASSHRGGHGGYTF.

V gene TRBV7-6 combines with J gene TRBJ2-2, with D unresolved. V shed 2 bases and J shed 5 bases, with 6 bases lying between them. The CDR3 extends over 13 amino acids. Germline-derived CDR1 and CDR2 are SGHVS and FNYEAQ. This chain's CDR3 is CASSLLETGELFF. The CDR3 region has the DNA TGTGCCAGCAGCTTATTAGAGACCGGGGAGCTGTTTTTT.

In its sample, this clonotype was seen many times. The V gene is TRBV20-1, the J gene TRBJ2-7, with D possibly TRBD2 on 6 matching bases. The germline V gene encodes CDR1 DFQATT and CDR2 SNEGSKA (reference sequence). The CDR3 is made up of 13 amino acids. The V gene lost 0 bases and the J gene lost 4 bases, with 10 bases spanning the gap. CDR3 residues: CSARDLAGYEQYF. The CDR3 DNA follows: TGCAGTGCTAGAGATTTGGCGGGGTACGAGCAGTACTTC.

The chain carries TRBV7-6 and TRBJ2-5; D might be TRBD1 or TRBD2, each matching 7 bases. There are 14 residues in the CDR3. CDR1 and CDR2 (germline): SGHVS, FNYEAQ. Trimming left V 5 bases short and J 3 bases short, with 13 bases between. The DNA for the CDR3 is TGTGCCAGCAGCCCCCAGGGGGGGGAAGAGACCCAGTACTTC. Encoded protein: CASSPQGGEETQYF. The full variable domain, its missing parts supplied by reference TRBV7-6 and TRBJ2-5, is GAGVSQSPRYKVTKRGQDVALRCDPISGHVSLYWYRQALGQGPEFLTYFNYEAQQDKSGLPNDRFSAERPEGSISTLTIQRTEQRDSAMYRCASSPQGGEETQYFGPGTRLLVL.

This clonotype has ten or more counts. The J gene is TRBJ2-5, the V gene TRBV19; unclear D gene. Between the trimmed V and J ends, which lost 6 bases and 0 bases, there was a span of 5 bases. Germline V gene data show CDR1 as LNHDA and CDR2 as SQIVND (reference sequence). The CDR3 loop spans 12 amino acids. The CDR3 loop reads CASSKYQETQYF. CDR3 nucleotides: TGTGCCAGTAGCAAGTACCAAGAGACCCAGTACTTC.